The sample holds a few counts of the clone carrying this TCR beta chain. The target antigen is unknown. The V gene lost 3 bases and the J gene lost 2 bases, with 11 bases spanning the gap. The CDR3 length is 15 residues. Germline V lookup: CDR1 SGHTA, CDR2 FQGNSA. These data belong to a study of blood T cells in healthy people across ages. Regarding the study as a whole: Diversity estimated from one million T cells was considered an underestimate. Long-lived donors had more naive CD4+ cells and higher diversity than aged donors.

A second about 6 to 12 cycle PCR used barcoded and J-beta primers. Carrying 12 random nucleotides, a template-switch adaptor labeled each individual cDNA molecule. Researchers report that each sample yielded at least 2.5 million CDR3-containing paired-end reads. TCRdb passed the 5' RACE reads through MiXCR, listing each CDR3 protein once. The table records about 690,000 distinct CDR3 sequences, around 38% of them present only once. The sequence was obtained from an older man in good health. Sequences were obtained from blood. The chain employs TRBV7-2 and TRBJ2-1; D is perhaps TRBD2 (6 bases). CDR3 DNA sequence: TGTGCCAGCAGCTTTGACGGGGGTCCCTACAATGAGCAGTTCTTC. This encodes CASSFDGGPYNEQFF.